This T cell receptor beta chain was documented in a study of blood T cells in healthy people across ages. Study-level results: More naive CD4+ cells and higher diversity marked long-lived donors relative to aged donors.

The CDR3 consists of 17 residues. Germline trimming cut 0 bases from V and 2 bases from J; bases unmatched to any gene: 7. Germline V gives CDR1 LGHNA, CDR2 YNFKEQ. As regards this clonotype: What it binds is unknown.

Then a second PCR, running roughly 7 to 11 cycles, was carried out with a sample-barcoded 5' primer and a J-beta primer mix. TCRdb used MiXCR to reprocess the 5' RACE reads, holding one entry per CDR3 protein. Found here are about 1.6 million distinct CDR3 sequences, 30% to 35% of them singletons; the top ten hold approximately 10%. The receptor was isolated from a woman aged 25 to 39 in good health. V is TRBV4-2 and J is TRBJ2-3; TRBD2 aligns across 8 bases. Source material: blood. CDR3 region: CASSQDPAGEATDTQYF. The CDR3 coding sequence is TGTGCCAGCAGCCAAGACCCAGCGGGGGAAGCCACAGATACGCAGTATTTT.